These 19 T cell receptor beta chains share one sample of origin, sequenced in a study of T cell repertoires in cytomegalovirus infection. The antigens of these receptors remain unknown. TCRdb reanalysed the reads using MiXCR and keeps one entry per CDR3 protein. This table holds some 940,000 distinct CDR3 sequences, approximately 33% found once. Source: cultured CD8+ T cells from PBMCs, taken from culture after CMV antigen stimulation. The source of these receptors is a human donor in good health (CMV status not recorded). Some clones in this sample may be carry-over from other donors' samples.

Of note for this clonotype: Sequence at one end of the junction differs from germline and may be a read error. This chain joins TRBV7-3 and TRBJ2-3, with 9 nucleotides matching TRBD1. The V gene's germline CDR1 is SGHTA and CDR2 FQGTGA. The CDR3 is made up of 14 amino acids. The CDR3 DNA follows: TGTGTCAGCAGCTCGGGGACAGGGCCGGATACGCAGTATTTT. It is translated as CVSSSGTGPDTQYF. Using reference TRBV7-3 and TRBJ2-3 for the parts outside the CDR3, the full variable domain is GAGVSQTPSNKVTEKGKYVELRCDPISGHTALYWYRQSLGQGPEFLIYFQGTGAADDSGLPNDRFFAVRPEGSVSTLKIQRTERGDSAVYLCVSSSGTGPDTQYFGPGTRLTVL.

Ten or more counts support this clonotype. The chain combines TRBV6-2 or TRBV6-3 with TRBJ2-3; D uncertain. V lost 6 bases to trimming and J lost 0 bases, with 10 bases between them. Per germline, CDR1 MNHEY and CDR2 SVGEGT. The CDR3 extends over 14 amino acids. The CDR3 bases are TGTGCCAGCAGCCGAGGTAGTAGCACAGATACGCAGTATTTT. This codes for CASSRGSSTDTQYF.

The chain has TRBV7-6 and TRBJ1-6; the D is unclear. Germline-derived CDR1 and CDR2 are SGHVS and FNYEAQ. The CDR3 loop spans 12 amino acids. The V end was cut by 1 base, the J end by 13 bases, with 8 bases between. In DNA form, the CDR3 reads TGTGCCAGCAGCTTAGTGGGTGGGCCCCTCCACTTT. Protein: CASSLVGGPLHF.

The chain combines TRBV29-1 with TRBJ2-4, with 8 bases lining up with TRBD1. Germline CDR1 is SQVTM and CDR2 is ANQGSEA. J lost 6 bases, V lost 3 bases, and 13 bases had no gene match. This CDR3 has 16 residues. CDR3 protein: CSVEGTGGEMRNIQYF. CDR3 nucleotides: TGCAGCGTTGAGGGGACAGGTGGGGAGATGAGAAACATTCAGTACTTC. Full variable domain (rest looked up from reference TRBV29-1 and TRBJ2-4): SAVISQKPSRDICQRGTSLTIQCQVDSQVTMMFWYRQQPGQSLTLIATANQGSEATYESGFVIDKFPISRPNLTFSTLTVSNMSPEDSSIYLCSVEGTGGEMRNIQYFGAGTRLSVL.

The chain couples TRBV19 to TRBJ2-5; 12 nucleotides align to TRBD2. Looked up from germline, CDR1 is LNHDA and CDR2 is SQIVND (reference sequence). CDR3 length: 15 residues. J was trimmed by 4 bases and V by 4 bases; bases with no gene match: 4. CDR3: CASSRALAGGETQYF. The CDR3 DNA reads TGTGCCAGTAGTAGAGCACTAGCGGGGGGAGAGACCCAGTACTTC.

The sample holds many counts of this clonotype. The CDR3 sequence is CASSYGQGPEAFF. Written as DNA, the CDR3 is TGTGCCAGCAGCTACGGACAGGGCCCTGAAGCTTTCTTT. The chain has TRBV7-2 and TRBJ1-1, with 8 positions matching TRBD1. The ends lost 4 bases at V and 6 bases at J; junction bases unmatched: 4. The germline CDR1 and CDR2 sequences are SGHTA and FQGNSA. The CDR3 covers 13 residues.

Here the CDR3 DNA reads TGTGCCAGCAGCTCAGGACAGGCGGCGGGAGCTTTCTTT. This gives the protein CASSSGQAAGAFF. The rearrangement joins TRBV13 to TRBJ1-1; TRBD1 matches 7 bases. V was pared by 4 bases and J by 10 bases, with 9 bases of the junction left unmatched. Germline V CDR1 and CDR2: PRHDT, FYEKMQ (reference sequence). CDR3 length: 13 amino acids.

The chain joins TRBV19 to TRBJ2-2; the D call may be TRBD1 or TRBD2 (5 bases each). This CDR3 is 16 amino acids long. The germline CDR1 and CDR2 sequences are LNHDA and SQIVND (reference sequence). V lost 7 bases to trimming and J lost 1 base, with 16 bases between them. CDR3 sequence (DNA): TGTGCCAGTACCCCCTCCGGGACCGAGAACACCGGGGAGCTGTTTTTT. Encoded protein: CASTPSGTENTGELFF.

There are a few counts of this clonotype. The CDR3 region has the DNA TGTGCCAGCAGCTTAAAGGGGGCCAATGAGCAGTTCTTC. Translated, it gives CASSLKGANEQFF. The chain has TRBV7-6 and TRBJ2-1; 7 positions match TRBD1. From germline, CDR1 is SGHVS and CDR2 FNYEAQ. The CDR3 length is 13 residues. J was trimmed by 6 bases and V by 2 bases; bases with no gene match: 1.

This clonotype occurred a few times. The chain employs TRBV2 and TRBJ2-7; 8 bases are shared with TRBD1. The trim removed 5 bases at V and 3 bases at J, leaving 6 bases unmatched. Per germline, CDR1 SNHLY and CDR2 FYNNEI. The CDR3 spans 14 residues. Here the CDR3 DNA reads TGTGCCAGCAGTCGCCTCGGACAGGGCTACGAGCAGTACTTC. It translates to CASSRLGQGYEQYF.

This clonotype was seen only once. The chain uses TRBV4-1 and TRBJ1-1, with D possibly matching TRBD1 (5 bases). CDR3 length: 14 residues. V was clipped by 1 base and J by 4 bases, with 10 bases between them. Per the germline V gene, CDR1 is MGHRA and CDR2 is YSYEKL. The CDR3 region has the DNA TGCGCCAGCAGCCAAGGCGAAAGGGGCACTGAAGCTTTCTTT. This codes for CASSQGERGTEAFF.

There are a few counts of this clonotype. V usage is TRBV7-9 and J usage is TRBJ2-2; D call uncertain. Germline V gene sequence: CDR1 SEHNR, CDR2 FQNEAQ (reference sequence). Trimming left V 4 bases short and J 13 bases short, with 19 bases between. CDR3 length equals 14 residues. The CDR3 region has the DNA TGTGCCAGCAGCTCCTCCGACCCTGGCCTCCGGCTGTTTTTT. Amino acid sequence: CASSSSDPGLRLFF.

This rearrangement joins TRBV7-6 to TRBJ1-6; no reliable D call. Germline CDR1 is SGHVS and CDR2 is FNYEAQ. Trimming left V 8 bases short and J 10 bases short, with 12 bases between. This CDR3 spans 12 amino acids. For the CDR3, the DNA is TGTGCCAGCTCAACATATCAGTCACCCCTCCACTTT. It specifies CASSTYQSPLHF.

This chain links TRBV19 with TRBJ1-2; 10 positions agree with TRBD1. The germline CDR1 and CDR2 sequences are LNHDA and SQIVND (reference sequence). V gave up 5 bases and J gave up 8 bases; unmatched junction bases: 5. The CDR3 is made up of 13 amino acids. CDR3 nucleotides: TGTGCCAGTAGTTCCCGGACAGGGGGAGGCTACACCTTC. This sequence encodes CASSSRTGGGYTF.

V usage is TRBV20-1 and J usage is TRBJ2-7; D call uncertain. This CDR3 has 16 residues. V was trimmed by 3 bases and J by 5 bases, leaving 23 bases between them. CDR1 and CDR2 (germline): DFQATT, SNEGSKA (reference sequence). This CDR3 is CSASPFPGTLPDEQYF. The CDR3 DNA reads TGCAGTGCTAGCCCGTTCCCTGGTACGCTCCCTGACGAGCAGTACTTC.

This clonotype has at least ten counts. The DNA of the CDR3 is TGTGCCAGCAGCCCTAGGGACCCTGATTCATACTCTGGGGCCAACGTCCTGACTTTC. Its translation: CASSPRDPDSYSGANVLTF. V and J are TRBV11-3 and TRBJ2-6, with D possibly called TRBD1 or TRBD2 (5 bases each). This CDR3 is 19 amino acids long. V was cut by 5 bases and J by 0 bases, with 20 bases left in between. The germline V gene encodes CDR1 SGHNT and CDR2 YENEEA.

The J gene is TRBJ2-3, the V gene TRBV4-1, with TRBD2 as a possible D gene (5 bases). Trimming took off 0 bases at V and 4 bases at J, with 8 bases between the two ends. This CDR3 is built from 14 residues. Per germline, CDR1 MGHRA and CDR2 YSYEKL. The CDR3 region is CASSQDEEADTQYF. The CDR3 coding sequence is TGCGCCAGCAGCCAAGATGAGGAGGCAGATACGCAGTATTTT.

In this sample, this clonotype turned up a few times. The V gene is TRBV7-6, the J gene TRBJ1-2, with D possibly matching TRBD1 (5 bases). Trimming pared 5 bases from V and 7 bases from J, leaving 17 bases between. CDR1 and CDR2 (germline): SGHVS, FNYEAQ. This CDR3 contains 14 residues. In nucleotides, the CDR3 is TGTGCCAGCAGCGTAGGCGGGGGAGAAGGTGGCTACACCTTC. Translation gives CASSVGGGEGGYTF.

In this sample, this clonotype turned up many times. The rearrangement uses TRBV7-2 and TRBJ2-6, with a possible D match to TRBD1 (5 bases). Trimming shortened V by 5 bases and J by 0 bases, and 8 bases separated the two germline ends. CDR1 is SGHTA, CDR2 FQGNSA, per germline. This CDR3 is 15 amino acids long. The CDR3, as DNA: TGTGCCAGCAGCCCAGGGATCTCTGGGGCCAACGTCCTGACTTTC. Amino acid sequence: CASSPGISGANVLTF. Variable domain in full (rest from reference TRBV7-2 and TRBJ2-6): GAGVSQSPSNKVTEKGKDVELRCDPISGHTALYWYRQSLGQGLEFLIYFQGNSAPDKSGLPSDRFSAERTGGSVSTLTIQRTQQEDSAVYLCASSPGISGANVLTFGAGSRLTVL.